This T cell receptor (beta chain) was identified in a study of T cell changes during pregnancy in multiple sclerosis. TCRdb's table, derived via immunoSEQ multiplex PCR, lists solely in-frame clones and lacks some. In the table there are about 26,000 clones, approximately 89% of which are singletons. With 0 bases removed from V and 4 bases from J, the gap between germline ends came to 11 bases. Germline-derived CDR1 and CDR2 are SGHKS and YYEKEE (reference sequence). This CDR3 comprises 14 residues. This sequence was found in a female donor with multiple sclerosis, enrolled in a pregnancy study. The source material was CD8+ T cells from peripheral blood mononuclear cells, sampled in the second trimester of pregnancy. The chain links TRBV5-5 to TRBJ2-7, with D maybe TRBD2 (6 bases). The CDR3 spells CASSLAGVEYEQYF. The CDR3 nucleotides are TGTGCCAGCAGCTTGGCGGGAGTAGAATACGAGCAGTACTTC.